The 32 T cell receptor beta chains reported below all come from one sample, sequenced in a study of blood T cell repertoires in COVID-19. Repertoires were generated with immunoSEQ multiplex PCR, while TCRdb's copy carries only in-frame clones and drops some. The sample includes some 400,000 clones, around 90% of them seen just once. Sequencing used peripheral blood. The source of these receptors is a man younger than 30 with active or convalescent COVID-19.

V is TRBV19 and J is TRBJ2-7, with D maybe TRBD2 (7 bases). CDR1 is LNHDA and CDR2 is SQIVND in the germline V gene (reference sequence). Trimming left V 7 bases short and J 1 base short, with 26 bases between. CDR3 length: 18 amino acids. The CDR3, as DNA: TGTGCCAGTATGTGGAGGGGGTGGGTTAGCGGGCGGTCCTACGAGCAGTACTTC. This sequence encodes CASMWRGWVSGRSYEQYF.

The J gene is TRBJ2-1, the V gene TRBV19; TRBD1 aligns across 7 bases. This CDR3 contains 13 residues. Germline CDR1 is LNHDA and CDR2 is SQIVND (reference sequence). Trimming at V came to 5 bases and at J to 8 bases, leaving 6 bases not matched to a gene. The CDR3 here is CASSYRGGDEQFF. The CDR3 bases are TGTGCCAGTAGTTACAGGGGTGGCGATGAGCAGTTCTTC.

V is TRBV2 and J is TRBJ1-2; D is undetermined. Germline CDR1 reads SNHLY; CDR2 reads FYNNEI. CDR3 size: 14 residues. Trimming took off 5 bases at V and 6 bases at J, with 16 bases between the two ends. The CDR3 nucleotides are TGTGCCAGCAGTCCGGTTTCGCTACGGGATGGCTACACCTTC. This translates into CASSPVSLRDGYTF.

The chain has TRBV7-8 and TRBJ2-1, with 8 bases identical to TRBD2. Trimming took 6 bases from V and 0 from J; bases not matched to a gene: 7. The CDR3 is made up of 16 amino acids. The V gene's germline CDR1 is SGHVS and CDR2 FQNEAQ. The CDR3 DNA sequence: TGTGCCAGCAGACTCCGGAGCGGGAGCTCCTACAATGAGCAGTTCTTC. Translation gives CASRLRSGSSYNEQFF.

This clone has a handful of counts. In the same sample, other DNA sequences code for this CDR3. The chain's CDR3 is CASSYSGDNEQFF. DNA of the CDR3: TGTGCCAGCAGTTACTCAGGAGACAATGAGCAGTTCTTC. The chain has TRBV6-6 and TRBJ2-1; D is unclear. Looked up from germline, CDR1 is MNHNY and CDR2 is SVGAGI (reference sequence). Trimming took 0 bases from V and 5 from J, leaving 5 bases between them. The CDR3 has 13 amino acids.

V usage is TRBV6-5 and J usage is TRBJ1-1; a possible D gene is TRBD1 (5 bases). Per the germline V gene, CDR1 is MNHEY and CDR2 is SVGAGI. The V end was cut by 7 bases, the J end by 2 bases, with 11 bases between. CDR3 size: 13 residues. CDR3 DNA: TGTGCCAGCATTAAAAGGGGCAACACTGAAGCTTTCTTT. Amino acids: CASIKRGNTEAFF.

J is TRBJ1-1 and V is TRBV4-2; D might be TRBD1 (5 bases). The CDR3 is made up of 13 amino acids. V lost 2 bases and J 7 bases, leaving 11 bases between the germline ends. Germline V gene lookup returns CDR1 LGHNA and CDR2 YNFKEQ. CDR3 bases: TGTGCCAGCAGCCAAATTAGAACAGGTGAAGCTTTCTTT. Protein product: CASSQIRTGEAFF.

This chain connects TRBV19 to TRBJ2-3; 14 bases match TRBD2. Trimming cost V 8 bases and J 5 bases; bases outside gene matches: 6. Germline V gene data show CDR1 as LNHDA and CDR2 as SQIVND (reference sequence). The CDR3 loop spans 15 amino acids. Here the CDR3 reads CASAGTSGSQDTQYF. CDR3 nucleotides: TGTGCCAGTGCGGGGACTAGCGGGAGTCAAGATACGCAGTATTTT.

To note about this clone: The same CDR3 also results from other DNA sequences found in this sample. CDR3 in amino acids: CASTGQGSTEAFF. The CDR3 nucleotides are TGTGCCAGCACGGGACAGGGTTCCACTGAAGCTTTCTTT. The genes are TRBV2 and TRBJ1-1, with TRBD1 matching over 9 bases. The CDR3 has 13 residues. J was trimmed by 4 bases and V by 7 bases; bases with no gene match: 4. Germline V CDR1 and CDR2: SNHLY, FYNNEI.

The CDR3 coding sequence is TGTGCCAGCAGTTCCCCCCCCCTAGCGGGAGACCTCCCCCAAGAGACCCAGTACTTC. It is translated as CASSSPPLAGDLPQETQYF. The chain uses TRBV28 and TRBJ2-5; TRBD2 matches 10 bases. V was clipped by 4 bases and J by 1 base; unmatched bases: 15. This CDR3 contains 19 residues. CDR1 is MDHEN and CDR2 is SYDVKM in the germline V gene.

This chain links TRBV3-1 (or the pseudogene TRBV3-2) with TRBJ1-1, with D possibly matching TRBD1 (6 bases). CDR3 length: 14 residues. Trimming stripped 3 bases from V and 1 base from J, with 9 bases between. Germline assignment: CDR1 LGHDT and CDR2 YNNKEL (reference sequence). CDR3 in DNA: TGTGCCAGCAGCCACCGAGGGGGGAACACTGAAGCTTTCTTT. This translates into CASSHRGGNTEAFF.

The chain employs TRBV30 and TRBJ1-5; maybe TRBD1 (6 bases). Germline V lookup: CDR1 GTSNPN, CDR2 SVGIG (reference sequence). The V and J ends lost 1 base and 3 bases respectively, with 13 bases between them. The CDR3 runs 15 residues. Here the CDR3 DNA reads TGTGCCTGGAGTGCGATCGGACAGTCCAATCAGCCCCAGCATTTT. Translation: CAWSAIGQSNQPQHF.

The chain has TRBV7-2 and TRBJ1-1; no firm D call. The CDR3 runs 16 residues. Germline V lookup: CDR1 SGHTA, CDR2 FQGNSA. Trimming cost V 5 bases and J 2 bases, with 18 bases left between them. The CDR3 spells CASSTQSTGRNTEAFF. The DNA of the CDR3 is TGTGCCAGCAGCACCCAAAGCACCGGTCGAAACACTGAAGCTTTCTTT.

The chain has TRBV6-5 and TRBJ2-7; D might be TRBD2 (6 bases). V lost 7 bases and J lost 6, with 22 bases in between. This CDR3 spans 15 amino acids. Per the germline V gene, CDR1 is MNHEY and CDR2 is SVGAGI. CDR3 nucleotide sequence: TGTGCCAGCACCTCGGGAGCGGTAGGAGACGGCGAGCAGTACTTC. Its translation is CASTSGAVGDGEQYF.

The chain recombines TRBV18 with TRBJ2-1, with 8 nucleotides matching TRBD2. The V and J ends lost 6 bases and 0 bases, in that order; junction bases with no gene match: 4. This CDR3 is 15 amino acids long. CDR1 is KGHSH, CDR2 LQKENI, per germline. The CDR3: CASSREGGSYNEQFF. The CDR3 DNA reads TGTGCCAGCTCTCGGGAGGGGGGCTCCTACAATGAGCAGTTCTTC.

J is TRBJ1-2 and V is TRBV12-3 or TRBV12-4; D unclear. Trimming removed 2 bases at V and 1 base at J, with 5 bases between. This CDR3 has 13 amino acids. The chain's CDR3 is CASSLQVNYGYTF. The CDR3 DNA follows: TGTGCCAGCAGTTTACAGGTTAACTATGGCTACACCTTC.

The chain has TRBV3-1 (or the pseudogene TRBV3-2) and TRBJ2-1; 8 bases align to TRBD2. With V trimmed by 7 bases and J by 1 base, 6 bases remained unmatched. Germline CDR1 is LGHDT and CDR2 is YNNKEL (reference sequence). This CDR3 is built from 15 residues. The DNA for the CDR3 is TGTGCCAGCAACTCGCGGGGGGTATCCTACAATGAGCAGTTCTTC. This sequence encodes CASNSRGVSYNEQFF.

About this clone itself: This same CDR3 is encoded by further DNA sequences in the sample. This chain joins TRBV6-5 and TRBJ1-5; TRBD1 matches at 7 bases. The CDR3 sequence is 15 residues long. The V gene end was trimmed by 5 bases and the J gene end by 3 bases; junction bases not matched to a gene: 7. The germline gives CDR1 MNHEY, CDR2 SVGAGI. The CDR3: CASSPDRDSNQPQHF. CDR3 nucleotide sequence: TGTGCCAGCAGTCCCGACAGGGACTCCAATCAGCCCCAGCATTTT.

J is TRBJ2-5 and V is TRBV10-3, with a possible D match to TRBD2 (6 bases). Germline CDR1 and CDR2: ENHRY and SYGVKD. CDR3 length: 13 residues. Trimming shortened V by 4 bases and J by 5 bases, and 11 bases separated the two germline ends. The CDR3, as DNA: TGTGCCATCAGTGGGAGGGGCGGGGAGACCCAGTACTTC. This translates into CAISGRGGETQYF.

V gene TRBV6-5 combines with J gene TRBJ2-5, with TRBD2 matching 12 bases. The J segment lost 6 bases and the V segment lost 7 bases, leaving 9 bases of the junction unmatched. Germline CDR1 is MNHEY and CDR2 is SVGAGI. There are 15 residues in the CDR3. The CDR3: CASTSTSGGRKTQYF. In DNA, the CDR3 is TGTGCCAGCACCTCGACTAGCGGGGGCCGGAAGACCCAGTACTTC.

The chain's CDR3 is CASSQEAGGIYNEQFF. The CDR3 DNA is TGCGCCAGCAGCCAAGAAGCGGGGGGGATCTACAATGAGCAGTTCTTC. The chain recombines TRBV4-3 with TRBJ2-1; TRBD2 matches 10 bases. Germline V gene lookup returns CDR1 LGHNA and CDR2 YSLEER. The CDR3 has 16 amino acids. V lost 0 bases, J lost 3 bases, and 2 bases stayed unmatched.

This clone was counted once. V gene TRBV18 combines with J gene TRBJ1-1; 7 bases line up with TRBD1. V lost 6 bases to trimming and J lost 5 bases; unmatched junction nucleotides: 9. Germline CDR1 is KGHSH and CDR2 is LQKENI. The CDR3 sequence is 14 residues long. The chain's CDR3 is CASSPQETGTEAFF. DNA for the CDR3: TGTGCCAGCTCCCCTCAGGAGACAGGGACTGAAGCTTTCTTT. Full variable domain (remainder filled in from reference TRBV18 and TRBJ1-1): NAGVMQNPRHLVRRRGQEARLRCSPMKGHSHVYWYRQLPEEGLKFMVYLQKENIIDESGMPKERFSAEFPKEGPSILRIQQVVRGDSAAYFCASSPQETGTEAFFGQGTRLTVV.

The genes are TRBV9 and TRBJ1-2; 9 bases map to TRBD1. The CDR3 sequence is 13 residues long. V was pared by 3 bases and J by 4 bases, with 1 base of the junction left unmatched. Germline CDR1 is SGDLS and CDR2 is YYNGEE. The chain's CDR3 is CASSEDRGYGYTF. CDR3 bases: TGTGCCAGCAGCGAGGACAGGGGCTATGGCTACACCTTC.

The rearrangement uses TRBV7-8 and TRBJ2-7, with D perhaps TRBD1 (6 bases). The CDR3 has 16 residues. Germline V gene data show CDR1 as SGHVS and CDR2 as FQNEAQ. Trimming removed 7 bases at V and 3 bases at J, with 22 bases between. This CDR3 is CASTNSAGAVHYEQYF. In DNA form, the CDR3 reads TGTGCCAGCACCAACTCAGCAGGGGCGGTACACTACGAGCAGTACTTC.

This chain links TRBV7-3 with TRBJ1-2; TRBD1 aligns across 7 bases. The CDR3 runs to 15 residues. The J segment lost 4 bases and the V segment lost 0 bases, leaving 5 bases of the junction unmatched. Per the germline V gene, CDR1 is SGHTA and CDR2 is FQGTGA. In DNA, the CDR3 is TGTGCCAGCAGCTTAACGGGGACAGCGAGCTATGGCTACACCTTC. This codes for CASSLTGTASYGYTF.

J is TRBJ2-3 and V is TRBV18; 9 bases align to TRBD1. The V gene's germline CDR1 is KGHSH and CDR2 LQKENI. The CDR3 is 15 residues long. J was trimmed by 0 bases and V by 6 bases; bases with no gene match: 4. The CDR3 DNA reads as TGTGCCAGCTCGCACAGGGGGCAGAGCACAGATACGCAGTATTTT. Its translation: CASSHRGQSTDTQYF. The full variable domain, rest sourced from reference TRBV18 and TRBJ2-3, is NAGVMQNPRHLVRRRGQEARLRCSPMKGHSHVYWYRQLPEEGLKFMVYLQKENIIDESGMPKERFSAEFPKEGPSILRIQQVVRGDSAAYFCASSHRGQSTDTQYFGPGTRLTVL.

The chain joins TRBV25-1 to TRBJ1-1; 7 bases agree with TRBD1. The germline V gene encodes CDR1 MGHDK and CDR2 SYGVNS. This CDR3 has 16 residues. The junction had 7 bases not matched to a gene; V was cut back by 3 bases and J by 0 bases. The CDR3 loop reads CASSDARTGMNTEAFF. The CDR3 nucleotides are TGTGCCAGCAGTGACGCCCGGACAGGTATGAACACTGAAGCTTTCTTT.

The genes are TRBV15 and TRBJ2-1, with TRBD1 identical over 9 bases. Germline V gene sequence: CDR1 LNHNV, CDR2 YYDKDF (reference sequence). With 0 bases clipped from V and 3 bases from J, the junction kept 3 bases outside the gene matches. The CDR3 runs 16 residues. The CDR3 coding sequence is TGTGCCACCAGCAGAGATTACAGGGGGCTCTACAATGAGCAGTTCTTC. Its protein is CATSRDYRGLYNEQFF.

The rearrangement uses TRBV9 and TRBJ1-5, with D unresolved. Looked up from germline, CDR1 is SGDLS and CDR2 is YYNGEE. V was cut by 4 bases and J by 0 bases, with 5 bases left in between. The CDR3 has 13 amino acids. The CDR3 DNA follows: TGTGCCAGCAGCAGCTATAGCAATCAGCCCCAGCATTTT. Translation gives CASSSYSNQPQHF.

The CDR3 nucleotides read TGTGCCAGCAGCGACGGGACAGGGTACAATGAGCAGTTCTTC. Translating it yields CASSDGTGYNEQFF. The chain recombines TRBV5-6 with TRBJ2-1; the match to TRBD1 covers 9 bases. V was clipped by 4 bases and J by 4 bases; unmatched bases: 3. This CDR3 has 14 amino acids. Per germline, CDR1 SGHDT and CDR2 YYEEEE. Looking up the rest from reference TRBV5-6 and TRBJ2-1 gives the full variable domain: DAGVTQSPTHLIKTRGQQVTLRCSPKSGHDTVSWYQQALGQGPQFIFQYYEEEERQRGNFPDRFSGHQFPNYSSELNVNALLLGDSALYLCASSDGTGYNEQFFGPGTRLTVL.

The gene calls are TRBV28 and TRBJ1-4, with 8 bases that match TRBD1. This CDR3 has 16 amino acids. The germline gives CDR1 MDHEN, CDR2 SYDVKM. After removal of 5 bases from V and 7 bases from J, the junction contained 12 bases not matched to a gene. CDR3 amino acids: CASSHRPPTGGEKLFF. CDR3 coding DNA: TGTGCCAGCAGTCATAGGCCTCCTACAGGGGGTGAAAAACTGTTTTTT.

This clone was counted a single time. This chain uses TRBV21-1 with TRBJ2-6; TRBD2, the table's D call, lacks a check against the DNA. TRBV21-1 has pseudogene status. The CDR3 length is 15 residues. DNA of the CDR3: TGTGCCAGCAGCTACTCCCGCTCTGGGGCCAACGTCCTGACTTTC. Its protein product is CASSYSRSGANVLTF.